These 2 T cell receptor beta chains share one sample of origin, sequenced in a study of cytomegalovirus exposure and HLA in healthy donors. It was with 60 Vbeta and 13 Jbeta primers that the PCR ran. TCRdb keeps only in-frame clones here, not all; method: immunoSEQ multiplex PCR. Seen here are about 170,000 clones, less than 85% observed once, and the top ten hold 1%. Material for sequencing was PBMCs. The receptor set was obtained from a boy between 2 and 15 years old in good health and CMV-seronegative.

J is TRBJ2-7 and V is TRBV27, with 10 bases identical to TRBD1. With 5 bases clipped from V and 1 base from J, the junction kept 5 bases outside the gene matches. Germline V gives CDR1 MNHEY, CDR2 SMNVEV (reference sequence). This CDR3 has 15 residues. The CDR3 protein is CASSKWDRGSYEQYF. The CDR3 bases are TGTGCCAGCAGTAAATGGGACAGGGGTTCCTACGAGCAGTACTTC.

V usage is TRBV29-1 and J usage is TRBJ2-1; unclear D gene. The ends were cut back, 8 bases at V and 2 bases at J, with 13 bases in the middle. The CDR3 has 13 residues. The V gene's germline CDR1 is SQVTM and CDR2 ANQGSEA. The CDR3 spells CSPHRDTYNEQFF. DNA of the CDR3: TGCAGCCCCCACAGAGACACCTACAATGAGCAGTTCTTC.